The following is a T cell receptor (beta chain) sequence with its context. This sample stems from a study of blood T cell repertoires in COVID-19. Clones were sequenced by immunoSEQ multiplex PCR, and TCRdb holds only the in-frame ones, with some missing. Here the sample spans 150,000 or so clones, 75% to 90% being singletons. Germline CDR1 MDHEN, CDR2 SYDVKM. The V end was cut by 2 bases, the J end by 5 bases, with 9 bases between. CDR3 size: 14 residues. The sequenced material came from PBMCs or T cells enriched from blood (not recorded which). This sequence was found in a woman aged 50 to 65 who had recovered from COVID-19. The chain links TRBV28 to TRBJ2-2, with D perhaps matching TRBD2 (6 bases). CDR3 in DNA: TGTGCCAGCAGTTTAACCCGGGGGACCGGGGAGCTGTTTTTT. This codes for CASSLTRGTGELFF.